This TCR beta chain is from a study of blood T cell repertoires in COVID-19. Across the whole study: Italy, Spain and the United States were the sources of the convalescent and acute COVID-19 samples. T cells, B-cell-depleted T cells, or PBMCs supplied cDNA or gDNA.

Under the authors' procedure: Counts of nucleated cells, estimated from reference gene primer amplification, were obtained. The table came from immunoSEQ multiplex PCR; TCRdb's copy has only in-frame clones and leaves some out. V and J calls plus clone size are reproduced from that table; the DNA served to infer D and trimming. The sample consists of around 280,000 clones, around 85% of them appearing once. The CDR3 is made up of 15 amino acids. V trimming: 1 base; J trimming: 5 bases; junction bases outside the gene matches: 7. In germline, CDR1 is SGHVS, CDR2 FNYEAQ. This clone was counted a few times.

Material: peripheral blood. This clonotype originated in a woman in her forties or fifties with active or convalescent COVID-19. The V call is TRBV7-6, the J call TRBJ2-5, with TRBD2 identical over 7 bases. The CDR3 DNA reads TGTGCCAGCAGCTTAGAGGCCGGGGGGTGGGAGACCCAGTACTTC. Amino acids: CASSLEAGGWETQYF.